One and the same sample provided the 23 T cell receptor beta chains below, sequenced in a study of blood T cell repertoires in COVID-19. Profiling relied on immunoSEQ multiplex PCR, and the TCRdb table lists in-frame clones only, not all of them. In the table there are around 280,000 clones, approximately 86% of which are singletons. What was sequenced was peripheral blood. Every receptor here comes from a woman younger than 45 who had recovered from COVID-19.

The V and J genes are TRBV7-9 and TRBJ1-2, with TRBD1 matching over 9 bases. The ends lost 6 bases at V and 1 base at J; junction bases unmatched: 9. CDR3 length equals 16 residues. Germline assignment: CDR1 SEHNR and CDR2 FQNEAQ (reference sequence). The DNA of the CDR3 is TGTGCCAGCAGGCCCGGGACAGGGACCTTTAACTATGGCTACACCTTC. It translates to CASRPGTGTFNYGYTF.

The chain recombines TRBV7-9 with TRBJ2-1; no reliable D call. The germline gives CDR1 SEHNR, CDR2 FQNEAQ (reference sequence). The CDR3 sequence is 14 residues long. V was clipped by 0 bases and J by 10 bases, with 13 bases between them. CDR3 DNA: TGTGCCAGCAGCTTAGCGAATAGAGCAGCGGAGCAGTTCTTC. This encodes CASSLANRAAEQFF.

V and J are TRBV18 and TRBJ1-1; D might be TRBD1 (5 bases). The V end lost 2 bases, the J end lost 3 bases, and 10 bases lay between the germline ends. The V gene's germline CDR1 is KGHSH and CDR2 LQKENI. The CDR3 length is 14 residues. CDR3 coding DNA: TGTGCCAGCTCACCAAGGGGTTTGGACACTGAAGCTTTCTTT. The encoded protein is CASSPRGLDTEAFF.

There are a few counts of this clone. The J gene is TRBJ2-6, the V gene TRBV13; 11 bases align to TRBD1. After removal of 6 bases from V and 4 bases from J, the junction contained 5 bases not matched to a gene. Germline values: CDR1 PRHDT, CDR2 FYEKMQ (reference sequence). The CDR3 spans 16 residues. The CDR3 loop is CASSGQGAAGANVLTF. The CDR3, as DNA: TGTGCCAGCAGTGGACAGGGGGCAGCGGGGGCCAACGTCCTGACTTTC.

This rearrangement joins TRBV14 to TRBJ2-7; maybe TRBD1 (5 bases). The CDR3 length is 13 residues. V lost 0 bases and J lost 6, with 9 bases in between. CDR1 and CDR2 from the germline V gene are SGHDN and FVKESK. The CDR3 is CASSQESGSEQYF. DNA of the CDR3: TGTGCCAGCAGCCAAGAGTCAGGGTCCGAGCAGTACTTC.

This rearrangement joins TRBV10-3 to TRBJ1-3, with D tentatively TRBD1 (6 bases). Trimming took off 3 bases at V and 7 bases at J, with 19 bases between the two ends. CDR1 and CDR2 from the germline V gene are ENHRY and SYGVKD. This CDR3 region has 16 residues. CDR3: CAISEGQRQTLNTIYF. The CDR3 coding sequence is TGTGCCATCAGTGAAGGACAGAGACAAACACTGAACACCATATATTTT.

The chain links TRBV5-1 to TRBJ2-7; a possible D gene is TRBD2 (5 bases). CDR3 size: 14 residues. The germline V and J ends were trimmed by 0 bases and 2 bases, with 9 bases remaining between them. Germline CDR1 is SGHRS and CDR2 is YFSETQ. The CDR3 DNA is TGCGCCAGCAGCTTGGAGGGAGCGACCTACGAGCAGTACTTC. This translates into CASSLEGATYEQYF.

The chain carries TRBV7-8 and TRBJ2-7, with TRBD2 matching over 8 bases. This CDR3 spans 13 amino acids. Germline CDR1 and CDR2: SGHVS and FQNEAQ. Trimming removed 2 bases from V and 6 bases from J; junction bases left unmatched: 3. CDR3 loop: CASSLLTSAEQYF. For the CDR3, the DNA is TGTGCCAGCAGCTTATTGACTAGCGCCGAGCAGTACTTC.

As regards this clone: Other DNA sequences in this sample translate to the same CDR3. The gene calls are TRBV27 and TRBJ2-7; 9 bases line up with TRBD1. Germline CDR1 MNHEY, CDR2 SMNVEV (reference sequence). Losses at the gene ends were 3 bases for V and 4 bases for J; bases not matched to a gene: 4. The length of the CDR3 is 14 residues. DNA for the CDR3: TGTGCCAGCAGTTTCGGGACAGGGAATTACGAGCAGTACTTC. Residues: CASSFGTGNYEQYF.

The rearrangement uses TRBV6-6 and TRBJ2-1; D is unresolved. The germline V gene has CDR1 MNHNY and CDR2 SVGAGI (reference sequence). The V and J ends lost 5 bases and 8 bases respectively, with 7 bases between them. CDR3 length equals 11 residues. CDR3 bases: TGTGCCAGCAGTCGAGGAGATGAGCAGTTCTTC. It codes for CASSRGDEQFF.

This chain connects TRBV28 to TRBJ2-5; 7 nucleotides match TRBD1. Per germline, CDR1 MDHEN and CDR2 SYDVKM. The V segment lost 5 bases and the J segment 1 base; nucleotides outside the gene matches: 7. This CDR3 is 15 amino acids long. This CDR3 is CASSQTDRRQETQYF. The CDR3 region has the DNA TGTGCCAGCAGTCAAACGGACAGGCGCCAAGAGACCCAGTACTTC.

The chain carries TRBV2 and TRBJ1-1; D is undetermined. The V end lost 3 bases, the J end lost 1 base, and 12 bases lay between the germline ends. Per germline, CDR1 SNHLY and CDR2 FYNNEI. The CDR3 totals 15 residues. The CDR3 spells CASSDVVVKNTEAFF. The CDR3 DNA follows: TGTGCCAGCAGTGACGTAGTGGTTAAGAACACTGAAGCTTTCTTT.

As DNA, the CDR3 is TGTGCCAGCAGCTTAGTGGTTAGGACAGGGCACCAAGAGACCCAGTACTTC. Encoded protein: CASSLVVRTGHQETQYF. The rearrangement links TRBV7-9 to TRBJ2-5; 8 positions match TRBD1. V trimming: 1 base; J trimming: 0 bases; junction bases outside the gene matches: 7. The CDR3 consists of 17 residues. Germline assignment: CDR1 SEHNR and CDR2 FQNEAQ (reference sequence).

The chain is built from TRBV19 and TRBJ2-7; D is perhaps TRBD2 (6 bases). CDR1 is LNHDA, CDR2 SQIVND, per germline (reference sequence). This CDR3 is built from 16 residues. Trimming pared 4 bases from V and 0 bases from J, leaving 16 bases between. The CDR3: CASSTERVGYSYEQYF. CDR3 coding DNA: TGTGCCAGTAGTACAGAGCGGGTGGGTTACTCCTACGAGCAGTACTTC.

The V gene is TRBV28, the J gene TRBJ2-1, with 13 bases matching TRBD2. Germline V CDR1 and CDR2: MDHEN, SYDVKM. V shed 6 bases, J shed 9 bases, and the junction held 8 bases outside the gene matches. The CDR3 has 15 amino acids. CDR3 amino acids: CASSNGLAGAGEQFF. The CDR3 DNA is TGTGCCAGCAGCAATGGACTAGCGGGAGCGGGTGAGCAGTTCTTC.

The gene calls are TRBV25-1 and TRBJ1-1, with a possible D match to TRBD1 (5 bases). V was clipped by 1 base and J by 1 base, with 13 bases between them. Germline CDR1 and CDR2: MGHDK and SYGVNS. The CDR3 is made up of 16 amino acids. The DNA of the CDR3 is TGTGCCAGCAGTGAATTTGGGGCCGGTGCGAACACTGAAGCTTTCTTT. Translated, it gives CASSEFGAGANTEAFF. Full variable domain (rest looked up from reference TRBV25-1 and TRBJ1-1): EADIYQTPRYLVIGTGKKITLECSQTMGHDKMYWYQQDPGMELHLIHYSYGVNSTEKGDLSSESTVSRIRTEHFPLTLESARPSHTSQYLCASSEFGAGANTEAFFGQGTRLTVV.

V gene TRBV6-5 combines with J gene TRBJ2-3, with 12 bases that match TRBD2. Trimming took 6 bases from V and 1 from J; bases not matched to a gene: 2. CDR1 and CDR2 from the germline V gene are MNHEY and SVGAGI. The CDR3 consists of 15 residues. This CDR3 reads CASSRLAGGTDTQYF. The CDR3 DNA is TGTGCCAGCAGCCGACTAGCGGGGGGCACAGATACGCAGTATTTT.

Only one count was recorded for this clone. The rearrangement links TRBV24-1 to TRBJ1-6, with unresolved D. The CDR3 length is 12 residues. V was pared by 4 bases and J by 8 bases, with 5 bases between. Germline assignment: CDR1 KGHDR and CDR2 SFDVKD. CDR3 nucleotides: TGTGCCACCAGTGACTCCGATTCACCCCTCCACTTT. Its protein is CATSDSDSPLHF.

This clone was found a few times. J is TRBJ2-1 and V is TRBV28; maybe TRBD2 (6 bases). Germline V gene sequence: CDR1 MDHEN, CDR2 SYDVKM. The V gene lost 3 bases and the J gene lost 3 bases, with 12 bases spanning the gap. The CDR3 is 15 amino acids. CDR3 sequence reads: CASSFSGSSYNEQFF. DNA for the CDR3: TGTGCCAGCAGTTTCTCCGGGAGTAGCTACAATGAGCAGTTCTTC.

The chain links TRBV5-1 to TRBJ2-7; D unclear. V was shortened by 5 bases and J by 7 bases, with 16 bases between the two germline ends. The CDR3 sequence is 13 residues long. From germline, CDR1 is SGHRS and CDR2 YFSETQ. This chain's CDR3 is CASSRTSGVEQYF. The CDR3 region has the DNA TGCGCCAGCAGTCGAACGTCCGGAGTGGAGCAGTACTTC.

The chain is built from TRBV19 and TRBJ1-1; tentatively, D is TRBD1 (5 bases). V was cut by 11 bases and J by 3 bases, with 28 bases left in between. The CDR3 loop spans 17 amino acids. CDR1 is LNHDA and CDR2 is SQIVND in the germline V gene (reference sequence). CDR3: CASQPWAGYLGDTEAFF. Here the CDR3 DNA reads TGTGCCTCTCAACCCTGGGCAGGGTATTTAGGGGACACTGAAGCTTTCTTT.

The chain uses TRBV19 and TRBJ1-2, with 7 bases identical to TRBD1. Per the germline V gene, CDR1 is LNHDA and CDR2 is SQIVND (reference sequence). This CDR3 has 12 amino acids. The V gene end was trimmed by 10 bases and the J gene end by 4 bases; junction bases not matched to a gene: 6. CDR3: CATLDRVYGYTF. The CDR3 region has the DNA TGTGCCACACTTGACAGGGTCTATGGCTACACCTTC.

The rearrangement joins TRBV7-2 to TRBJ2-7; 8 bases match TRBD1. The length of the CDR3 is 15 residues. The V gene's germline CDR1 is SGHTA and CDR2 FQGNSA. V was pared by 6 bases and J by 0 bases, with 7 bases of the junction left unmatched. The CDR3 loop reads CASRFRGLVSYEQYF. In DNA, the CDR3 is TGTGCCAGCAGATTCAGGGGGCTGGTCTCCTACGAGCAGTACTTC.